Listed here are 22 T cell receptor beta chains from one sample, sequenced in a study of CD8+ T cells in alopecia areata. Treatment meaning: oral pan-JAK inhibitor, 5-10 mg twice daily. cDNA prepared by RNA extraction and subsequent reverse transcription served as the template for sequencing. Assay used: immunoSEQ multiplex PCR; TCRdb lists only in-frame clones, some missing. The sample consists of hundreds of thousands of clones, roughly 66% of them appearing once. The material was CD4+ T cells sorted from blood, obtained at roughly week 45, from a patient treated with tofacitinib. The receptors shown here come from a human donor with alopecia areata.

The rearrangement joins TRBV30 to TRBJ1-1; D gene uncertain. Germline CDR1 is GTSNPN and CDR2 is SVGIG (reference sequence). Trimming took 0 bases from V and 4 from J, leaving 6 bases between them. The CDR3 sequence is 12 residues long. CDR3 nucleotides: TGTGCCTGGAGTGTGGGTCGCACTGAAGCTTTCTTT. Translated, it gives CAWSVGRTEAFF.

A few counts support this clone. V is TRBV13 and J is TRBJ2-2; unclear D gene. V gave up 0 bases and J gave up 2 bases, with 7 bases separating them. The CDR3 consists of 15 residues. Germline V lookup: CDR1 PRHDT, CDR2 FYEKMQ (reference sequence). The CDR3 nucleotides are TGTGCCAGCAGCTTAGGTGGGATTAACACCGGGGAGCTGTTTTTT. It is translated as CASSLGGINTGELFF.

The CDR3 loop reads CAWSGRGVGEQYF. In nucleotides, the CDR3 is TGTGCCTGGAGCGGTAGGGGGGTCGGCGAGCAGTACTTC. The rearrangement uses TRBV30 and TRBJ2-7; D tentatively fits TRBD1 or TRBD2 (6 bases each). From germline, CDR1 is GTSNPN and CDR2 SVGIG (reference sequence). The V end lost 3 bases, the J end lost 6 bases, and 15 bases lay between the germline ends. This CDR3 has 13 residues. The full variable domain, rest sourced from reference TRBV30 and TRBJ2-7, is SQTIHQWPATLVQPVGSPLSLECTVEGTSNPNLYWYRQAAGRGLQLLFYSVGIGQISSEVPQNLSASRPQDRQFILSSKKLLLSDSGFYLCAWSGRGVGEQYFGPGTRLTVT.

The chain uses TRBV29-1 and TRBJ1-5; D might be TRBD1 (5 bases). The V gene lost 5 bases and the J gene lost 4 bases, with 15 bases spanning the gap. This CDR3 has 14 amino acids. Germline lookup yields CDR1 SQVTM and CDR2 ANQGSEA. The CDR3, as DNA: TGCAGCGTTATGGACGGCGAGGGGAATCAGCCCCAGCATTTT. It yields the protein CSVMDGEGNQPQHF.

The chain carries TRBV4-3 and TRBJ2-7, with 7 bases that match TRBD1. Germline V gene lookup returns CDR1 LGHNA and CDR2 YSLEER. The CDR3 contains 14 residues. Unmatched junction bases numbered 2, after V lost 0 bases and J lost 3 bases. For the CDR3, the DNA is TGCGCCAGCAGCCAAGAGCAGGGGGTCTACGAGCAGTACTTC. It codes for CASSQEQGVYEQYF.

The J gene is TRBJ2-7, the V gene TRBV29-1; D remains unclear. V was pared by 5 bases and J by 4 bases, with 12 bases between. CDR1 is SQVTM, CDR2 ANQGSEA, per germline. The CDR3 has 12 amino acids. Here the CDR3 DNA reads TGCAGCGTTACTGCAGGCCCGTACGAGCAGTACTTC. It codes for CSVTAGPYEQYF.

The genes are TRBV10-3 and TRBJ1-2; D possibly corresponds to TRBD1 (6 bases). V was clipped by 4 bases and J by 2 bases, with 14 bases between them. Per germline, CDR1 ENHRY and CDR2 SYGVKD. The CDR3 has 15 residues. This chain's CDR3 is CAISVGQGLNYGYTF. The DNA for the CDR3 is TGTGCCATCAGTGTGGGGCAGGGGTTGAACTATGGCTACACCTTC.

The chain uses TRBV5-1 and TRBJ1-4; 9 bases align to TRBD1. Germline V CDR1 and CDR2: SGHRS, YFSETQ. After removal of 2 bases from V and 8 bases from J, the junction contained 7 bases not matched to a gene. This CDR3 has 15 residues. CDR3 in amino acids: CASSLTGGVEEKLFF. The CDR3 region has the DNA TGCGCCAGCAGCTTAACAGGGGGCGTGGAGGAAAAACTGTTTTTT.

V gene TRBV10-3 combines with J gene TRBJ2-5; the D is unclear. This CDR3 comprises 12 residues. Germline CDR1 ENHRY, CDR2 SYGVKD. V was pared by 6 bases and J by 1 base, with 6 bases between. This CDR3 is CAISEVQETQYF. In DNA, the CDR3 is TGTGCCATCAGCGAGGTCCAAGAGACCCAGTACTTC.

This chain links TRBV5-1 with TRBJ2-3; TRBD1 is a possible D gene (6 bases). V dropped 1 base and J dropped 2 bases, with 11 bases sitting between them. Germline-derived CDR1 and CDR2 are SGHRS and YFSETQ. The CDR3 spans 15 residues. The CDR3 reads CASSLSGHNTDTQYF. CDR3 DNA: TGCGCCAGCAGCTTGTCGGGACACAACACAGATACGCAGTATTTT.

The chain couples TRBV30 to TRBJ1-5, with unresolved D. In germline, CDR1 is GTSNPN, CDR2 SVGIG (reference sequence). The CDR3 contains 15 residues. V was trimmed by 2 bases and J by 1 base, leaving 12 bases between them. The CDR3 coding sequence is TGTGCCTGGAGTACGGGTATGTCGAGCAATCAGCCCCAGCATTTT. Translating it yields CAWSTGMSSNQPQHF.

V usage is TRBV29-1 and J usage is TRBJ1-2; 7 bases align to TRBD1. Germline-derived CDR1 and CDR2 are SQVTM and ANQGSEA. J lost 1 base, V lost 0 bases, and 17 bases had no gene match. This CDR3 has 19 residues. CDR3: CSVEDLRDGRGYFNYGYTF. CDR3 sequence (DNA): TGCAGCGTTGAAGATCTTCGTGACGGCAGGGGGTACTTTAACTATGGCTACACCTTC.

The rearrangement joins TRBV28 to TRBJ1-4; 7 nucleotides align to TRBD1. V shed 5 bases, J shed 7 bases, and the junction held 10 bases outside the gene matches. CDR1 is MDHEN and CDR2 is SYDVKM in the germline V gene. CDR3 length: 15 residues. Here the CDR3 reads CASSPPGQPGEKLFF. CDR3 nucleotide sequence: TGTGCCAGCAGTCCACCGGGACAGCCGGGTGAAAAACTGTTTTTT.

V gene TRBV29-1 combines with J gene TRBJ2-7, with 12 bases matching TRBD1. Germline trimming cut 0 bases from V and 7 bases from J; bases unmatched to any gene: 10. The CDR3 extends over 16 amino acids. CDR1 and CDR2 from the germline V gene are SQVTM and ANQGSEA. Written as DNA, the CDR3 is TGCAGCGTTGAAGATATTTCGGGACAGGGGGCAGGGGAGCAGTACTTC. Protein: CSVEDISGQGAGEQYF.

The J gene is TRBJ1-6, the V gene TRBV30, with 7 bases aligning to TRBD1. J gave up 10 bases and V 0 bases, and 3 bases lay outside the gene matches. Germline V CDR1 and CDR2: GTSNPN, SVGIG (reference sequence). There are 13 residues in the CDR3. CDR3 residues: CAWSVDRVSPLHF. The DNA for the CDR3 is TGTGCCTGGAGTGTTGACAGGGTGTCACCCCTCCACTTT.

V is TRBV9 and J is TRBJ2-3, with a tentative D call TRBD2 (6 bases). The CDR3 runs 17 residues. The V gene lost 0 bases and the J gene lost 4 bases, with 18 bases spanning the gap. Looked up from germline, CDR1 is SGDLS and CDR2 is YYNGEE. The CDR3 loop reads CASSVVAGGVPPDTQYF. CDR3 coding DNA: TGTGCCAGCAGCGTAGTAGCCGGGGGTGTCCCCCCAGATACGCAGTATTTT.

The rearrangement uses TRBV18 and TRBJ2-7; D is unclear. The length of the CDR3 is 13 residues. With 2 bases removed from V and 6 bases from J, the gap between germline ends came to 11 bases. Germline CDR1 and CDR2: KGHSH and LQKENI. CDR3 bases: TGTGCCAGCTCACCAATGCAGGCCCCCGAGCAGTACTTC. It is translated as CASSPMQAPEQYF.

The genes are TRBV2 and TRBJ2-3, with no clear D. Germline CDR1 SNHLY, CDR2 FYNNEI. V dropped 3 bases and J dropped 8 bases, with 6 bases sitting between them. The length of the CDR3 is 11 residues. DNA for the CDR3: TGTGCCAGCAGTGACAGGAGTACGCAGTATTTT. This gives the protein CASSDRSTQYF.

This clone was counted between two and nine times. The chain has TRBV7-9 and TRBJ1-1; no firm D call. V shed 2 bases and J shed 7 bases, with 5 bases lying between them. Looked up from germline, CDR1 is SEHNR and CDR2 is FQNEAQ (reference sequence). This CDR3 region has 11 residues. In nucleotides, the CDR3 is TGTGCCAGCAGCTTAATACATGAAGCTTTCTTT. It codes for CASSLIHEAFF.

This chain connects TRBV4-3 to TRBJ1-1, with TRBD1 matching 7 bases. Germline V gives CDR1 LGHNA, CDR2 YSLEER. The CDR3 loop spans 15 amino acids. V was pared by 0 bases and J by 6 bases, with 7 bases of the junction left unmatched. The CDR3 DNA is TGCGCCAGCAGCCAAGATCACAGGGGTCTCCCTGAAGCTTTCTTT. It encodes CASSQDHRGLPEAFF.

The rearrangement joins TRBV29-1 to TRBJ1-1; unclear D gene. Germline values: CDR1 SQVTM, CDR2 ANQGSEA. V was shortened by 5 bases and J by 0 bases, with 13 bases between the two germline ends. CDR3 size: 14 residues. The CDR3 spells CSVKIMRLNTEAFF. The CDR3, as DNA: TGCAGCGTTAAAATTATGAGATTGAACACTGAAGCTTTCTTT.

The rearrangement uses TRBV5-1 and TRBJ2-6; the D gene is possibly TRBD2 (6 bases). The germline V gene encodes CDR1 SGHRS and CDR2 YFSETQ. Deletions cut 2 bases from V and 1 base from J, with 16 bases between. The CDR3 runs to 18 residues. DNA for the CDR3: TGCGCCAGCAGCTTTACCGGGACTGATACATCTGGGGCCAACGTCCTGACTTTC. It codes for CASSFTGTDTSGANVLTF.